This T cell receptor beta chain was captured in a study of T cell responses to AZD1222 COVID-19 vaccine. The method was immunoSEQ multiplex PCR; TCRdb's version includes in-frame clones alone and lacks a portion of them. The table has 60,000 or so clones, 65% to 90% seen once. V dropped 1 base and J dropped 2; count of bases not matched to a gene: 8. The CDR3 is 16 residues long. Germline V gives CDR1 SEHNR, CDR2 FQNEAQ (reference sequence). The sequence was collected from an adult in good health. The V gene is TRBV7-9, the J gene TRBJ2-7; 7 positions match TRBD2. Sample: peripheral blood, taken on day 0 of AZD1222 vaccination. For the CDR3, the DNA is TGTGCCAGCAGCTTAGGCGGCACTAGCGTCACCTACGAGCAGTACTTC. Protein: CASSLGGTSVTYEQYF.